A single sample gave rise to the 19 T cell receptor beta chains below, sequenced in a study of Graves' ophthalmopathy and Graves' hyperthyroidism (dated by TCRdb to about 2018). The sample was run on an Illumina HiSeq 2000. TCR beta CDR3 regions were amplified from RNA transcripts for repertoire sequencing. A first-round RT-PCR used HTBI primers with the Qiagen OneStep RT-PCR kit, followed by a second-round multiplex PCR, size selection and purification. TCRdb applied fastp at Q25 and MiXCR to the public reads, then kept only in-frame beta chains. Records with the same CDR3 protein are collapsed into one entry carrying the most frequent genes and DNA. This sample gives about 390,000 distinct CDR3 sequences in total; about a sixth of them show up just once. In total, the top ten clones hold approximately 2.4% of the sample. The material sequenced was peripheral blood. All receptors derive from an adult woman with stable Graves' hyperthyroidism.

This clonotype was observed at least ten times. The chain links TRBV12-3 or TRBV12-4 to TRBJ1-1; 8 positions agree with TRBD1. With V trimmed by 5 bases and J by 3 bases, 8 bases remained unmatched. This CDR3 spans 15 amino acids. This CDR3 reads CASSPDRGQYTEAFF. The DNA for the CDR3 is TGTGCCAGCAGTCCAGACAGGGGCCAGTACACTGAAGCTTTCTTT.

This clonotype was recorded at least ten times. The chain is built from TRBV6-1 and TRBJ2-7; 7 bases are a match to TRBD1. The CDR3 sequence is 16 residues long. The germline CDR1 and CDR2 sequences are MNHNS and SASEGT. Trimming removed 9 bases from V and 0 bases from J; junction bases left unmatched: 14. CDR3 DNA sequence: TGTGCCAGTCAAAAAGAGGGGGCAAGAGGCTCCTACGAGCAGTACTTC. This codes for CASQKEGARGSYEQYF.

The chain carries TRBV29-1 and TRBJ2-7; TRBD1 matches at 11 bases. J lost 2 bases, V lost 4 bases, and 7 bases had no gene match. CDR1 and CDR2 (germline): SQVTM, ANQGSEA. The CDR3 has 15 amino acids. The CDR3 spells CSVGARDRGTYEQYF. For the CDR3, the DNA is TGCAGCGTTGGCGCTAGGGACAGGGGGACCTACGAGCAGTACTTC.

The chain is built from TRBV11-2 and TRBJ2-7; TRBD1 matches 7 bases. The V segment lost 5 bases and the J segment 2 bases; nucleotides outside the gene matches: 3. From germline, CDR1 is SGHAT and CDR2 FQNNGV. The CDR3 has 13 residues. Written as DNA, the CDR3 is TGTGCCAGCAGCGGGACAGCAACCTACGAGCAGTACTTC. The encoded protein is CASSGTATYEQYF.

CDR3 loop: CASSLGARTYEQYV. The CDR3, as DNA: TGTGCCAGCAGCCTAGGGGCAAGAACTTACGAGCAGTACGTC. The gene calls are TRBV28 and TRBJ2-7, with D perhaps matching TRBD1 (5 bases). Trimming pared 6 bases from V and 4 bases from J, leaving 16 bases between. CDR3 length: 14 amino acids. Germline CDR1 and CDR2: MDHEN and SYDVKM.

This clonotype was detected ten times or more. This chain joins TRBV18 and TRBJ2-7, with D possibly matching TRBD2 (7 bases). Per the germline V gene, CDR1 is KGHSH and CDR2 is LQKENI. Trimming removed 4 bases at V and 5 bases at J, with 12 bases between. This CDR3 contains 13 residues. CDR3 DNA sequence: TGTGCCAGCTCACAACAGGGAGGGAACGAGCAGTACTTC. Protein sequence: CASSQQGGNEQYF.

The table lists this clonotype with many counts. The genes are TRBV20-1 and TRBJ2-7; D is possibly TRBD1 (6 bases). The CDR3 length is 14 residues. The ends were cut back, 2 bases at V and 6 bases at J, with 17 bases in the middle. CDR1 DFQATT and CDR2 SNEGSKA come from the germline V gene (reference sequence). This chain's CDR3 is CSARTTTGYREQYF. DNA for the CDR3: TGCAGTGCTAGAACTACCACAGGGTATCGCGAGCAGTACTTC.

This clonotype has ten or more counts. A read error is possible here, since a much larger clone lies one base away. The chain is built from TRBV6-1 and TRBJ2-5; TRBD1 might be the D (5 bases). The germline V and J ends were trimmed by 1 base and 5 bases, with 5 bases remaining between them. Germline values: CDR1 MNHNS, CDR2 SASEGT. The CDR3 consists of 12 residues. The CDR3: CASSEEGETQYF. The CDR3 DNA reads TGTGCCAGCAGTGAAGAGGGGGAGACCCAGTACTTC.

There are many counts of this clonotype. V gene TRBV30 combines with J gene TRBJ1-2, with 8 nucleotides matching TRBD1. This CDR3 spans 15 amino acids. Germline V gene sequence: CDR1 GTSNPN, CDR2 SVGIG (reference sequence). Trimming took 2 bases from V and 3 from J; bases not matched to a gene: 8. The CDR3 DNA reads TGTGCCTGGAGTACTCAGGGGGCCAGGGACTATGGCTACACCTTC. Amino acid sequence: CAWSTQGARDYGYTF.

This clonotype was observed at least ten times. The junction does not match germline at one end; this may be a read error. The V gene is TRBV6-2 or TRBV6-3, the J gene TRBJ1-1; 8 nucleotides align to TRBD1. This CDR3 comprises 17 residues. CDR1 is MNHEY and CDR2 is SVGEGT in the germline V gene. CDR3 DNA sequence: TGTGCCAGCAGTTACCCATTGAAAGGACAGGGTAACATTGAAGCTTTCTTT. Translated, it gives CASSYPLKGQGNIEAFF.

This clonotype was counted at least ten times. The chain employs TRBV12-5 and TRBJ2-7; tentative D call: TRBD2 (6 bases). V lost 6 bases and J 4 bases, leaving 16 bases between the germline ends. The V gene's germline CDR1 is LGHNT and CDR2 FRNRAP. This CDR3 is built from 14 residues. The CDR3 here is CASGIQGGRYEQYF. In DNA, the CDR3 is TGTGCTAGTGGGATCCAGGGAGGCCGTTACGAGCAGTACTTC.

This chain links TRBV28 with TRBJ1-5; D gene unclear. Trimming removed 3 bases at V and 0 bases at J, with 9 bases between. Germline loops: CDR1 MDHEN, CDR2 SYDVKM. CDR3 length equals 15 residues. The CDR3 sequence is CASSLGSNSNQPQHF. The CDR3 DNA sequence: TGTGCCAGCAGTTTGGGAAGCAATAGCAATCAGCCCCAGCATTTT. The full variable domain, in which reference TRBV28 and TRBJ1-5 provide the parts outside the CDR3, is DVKVTQSSRYLVKRTGEKVFLECVQDMDHENMFWYRQDPGLGLRLIYFSYDVKMKEKGDIPEGYSVSREKKERFSLILESASTNQTSMYLCASSLGSNSNQPQHFGDGTRLSIL.

With regard to this clonotype: An end of the junction does not agree with germline; a read error may underlie this. The chain carries TRBV7-9 and TRBJ1-2; possibly TRBD1 for D (5 bases). The germline gives CDR1 SEHNR, CDR2 FQNEAQ (reference sequence). The CDR3 has 13 residues. The DNA for the CDR3 is TGCGCCAGCAGCCACCCAGGTGGGGGAGGCTACACCTTC. Amino acids: CASSHPGGGGYTF.

This clonotype was recorded many times. The gene calls are TRBV6-1 and TRBJ2-7, with TRBD2 as a possible D gene (7 bases). This CDR3 contains 16 residues. V was cut by 2 bases and J by 1 base, with 15 bases left in between. Germline CDR1 and CDR2: MNHNS and SASEGT. Here the CDR3 reads CASSELGGRESYEQYF. DNA for the CDR3: TGTGCCAGCAGTGAACTGGGGGGGCGCGAGTCCTACGAGCAGTACTTC.

This clonotype was seen ten or more times. The chain combines TRBV6-5 with TRBJ2-4, with D unresolved. V shed 2 bases and J shed 0 bases, with 14 bases lying between them. In germline, CDR1 is MNHEY, CDR2 SVGAGI. The CDR3 loop spans 17 amino acids. CDR3: CASSYPWSELAKNIQYF. CDR3 DNA sequence: TGTGCCAGCAGTTACCCCTGGTCCGAATTAGCCAAAAACATTCAGTACTTC.

This clonotype was recorded many times. The rearrangement uses TRBV30 and TRBJ1-1, with TRBD1 as a possible D gene (5 bases). V shed 2 bases and J shed 3 bases, with 10 bases lying between them. CDR3 size: 13 residues. Germline V gene sequence: CDR1 GTSNPN, CDR2 SVGIG (reference sequence). CDR3 sequence (DNA): TGTGCCTGGAGTCAAACGGGGGACACTGAAGCTTTCTTT. This gives the protein CAWSQTGDTEAFF.

Of note for this clonotype: No conserved phenylalanine or tryptophan ends this CDR3, so it is likely a read error. It is unclear where the CDR3 begins or ends on the DNA, so no DNA is shown, and the CDR3 is as TCRdb lists it. The rearrangement joins TRBV6-1 to TRBJ2-2; TRBD1 was called by the table and not checked on the DNA. Germline V lookup: CDR1 MNHNS, CDR2 SASEGT. The CDR3 contains 19 residues when both ends are counted. CDR3 sequence reads: CASSEELKEGTVNTGELCL.

In its sample, this clonotype was seen once. V is TRBV6-1 and J is TRBJ1-5; D gene unclear. This CDR3 has 15 residues. CDR1 MNHNS and CDR2 SASEGT come from the germline V gene. Between the trimmed V and J ends, which lost 7 bases and 1 base, there was a span of 14 bases. The CDR3, as DNA: TGTGCCAGCATACAAACCCGCGCCAGCAATCAGCCCCAGCATTTT. Translated, it gives CASIQTRASNQPQHF.

This clonotype was recorded many times. The chain combines TRBV5-1 with TRBJ2-7, with 8 bases identical to TRBD1. From germline, CDR1 is SGHRS and CDR2 YFSETQ. The CDR3 has 14 amino acids. The junction had 8 bases not matched to a gene; V was cut back by 4 bases and J by 5 bases. The CDR3 spells CASSLLQGEDEQYF. CDR3 in DNA: TGCGCCAGCAGCCTCTTACAGGGGGAGGACGAGCAGTACTTC.